This TCR beta chain derives from a study of memory CD4+ T cells and cytomegalovirus serostatus. Study at large: Healthy Belgian adult donors included about nine CMV-positive and some 24 CMV-negative people.

The sort gate was single viable CD3+CD4+CD8-CD45RO+ cells for memory CD4+ T cells. CMV serostatus came from serum IgG against pp150, pp28, p38, p52. This clone was seen just once. What it binds is unknown. This table comes from immunoSEQ multiplex PCR, and its TCRdb copy is limited to in-frame clones, with some not included. The sample yields tens of thousands of clones, roughly four fifths seen once. Germline V gene lookup returns CDR1 SGDLS and CDR2 YYNGEE. V dropped 3 bases and J dropped 8 bases, with 14 bases sitting between them. The CDR3 is 14 amino acids. Whole-study results and caveats: About two fifths of the roughly 150 known CMV-associated TCRbeta sequences appeared in CD4+ memory.

Specimen: memory CD4+ T cells from blood. The gene calls are TRBV9 and TRBJ1-4, with D unclear. The source of this sequence is an adult in good health and CMV-seronegative. Here the CDR3 DNA reads TGTGCCAGCAGCGGCGGGATCCATCCCGAAAAACTGTTTTTT. Translation gives CASSGGIHPEKLFF.